The rows below give T cell receptor beta chains drawn from one sample of a study of a mutant IDH1 vaccine in newly diagnosed glioma. Some clones are missing from TCRdb's copy, which holds only in-frame ones; the method was immunoSEQ multiplex PCR. The repertoire holds about 69,000 clones, with more than 75% as singletons. These receptors lack a known antigen. Sequenced material: PBMCs, taken from a glioma patient whose treatment included an IDH1 peptide vaccine. These receptors were obtained from a man aged 30 to 39 with glioma. CDR3s leave out the opening cysteine and the closing phenylalanine or tryptophan. Each record gives: J gene, V gene, CDR3 protein.

TRBJ1-2 TRBV19 ASSPRGPRGYT
TRBJ2-7 TRBV5-1 ASSLRGTTYEQY
TRBJ1-6 TRBV6-5 ASHPPGANSPLH
TRBJ1-1 TRBV28 ASSPWGTEAF
TRBJ2-1 TRBV5-4 ASSHRGGGKDEQF
TRBJ2-2 TRBV7-3 ASSLSSRTGHTGELF
TRBJ2-1 TRBV30 AWSVSGGAPF
TRBJ2-1 TRBV6-1 ASSVERESLGEQF
TRBJ1-4 TRBV28 ASSLRGTSTNEKLF
TRBJ2-7 TRBV28 ASSLDWETQEQY
TRBJ2-1 TRBV7-2 ASSPGTSYNEQF
TRBJ1-2 TRBV6-5 ASSYGGQGSGYT
NA TRBV7-8 ASSLRVGPYEQY
TRBJ2-1 TRBV29-1 SVNRDSNEQF
TRBJ1-5 TRBV19 ASSFDSSNQPQH
TRBJ2-1 TRBV27 ASSYRWGDEQF
TRBJ2-1 TRBV28 ASSLEGTVYNEQF
TRBJ1-1 TRBV28 ASARSQGRNTEAF
TRBJ2-3 TRBV29-1 SAIRDTQY